This T cell receptor beta chain is drawn from a study of human T cells and chemical hapten exposure. On the study more broadly: For sensitization, 2% DPC was applied to a roughly 2 cm by roughly 2 cm patch of upper inner arm skin. The cohort included alopecia areata under or over 50% scalp, totalis and universalis. General study findings and limits: No shift was seen in TCRs above 1 in 1000 frequency with DPC sensitization. Expanded TCRs showed more large CDR3 clusters than pre-sensitization or healthy control sets.

Each CDR3 protein gets one entry after TCRdb re-called the RACE reads with MiXCR. The sample yields roughly 380,000 distinct CDR3 sequences, roughly 5% seen once. This clonotype was seen at least ten times. Its matching antigen is unknown. The CDR3 runs 14 residues. The V end lost 5 bases, the J end lost 5 bases, and 13 bases lay between the germline ends. Sample time point: patch test 1, 2 weeks after DPC sensitization. Described treatment: therapeutic diphenylcyclopropenone sensitization with weekly scalp DPC. This TCR was recovered from a woman aged 45-60 years with alopecia areata. Some clones in this sample may be carry-over from other donors' samples. V gene TRBV12-3 or TRBV12-4 combines with J gene TRBJ1-5; D perhaps matches TRBD1 (6 bases). The material was whole blood, obtained in connection with sensitization to the hapten diphenylcyclopropenone (DPC). In DNA form, the CDR3 reads TGTGCCAGCAGTATGAGGGGGGCAGATCAGCCCCAGCATTTT. Protein product: CASSMRGADQPQHF.